This T cell receptor (beta chain) is from a study of beta chain features in type 1 diabetes. Findings and caveats of the study: Patients with Type 1 diabetes showed moderately but significantly shorter TCRB CDR3s in all four CD4+ subsets.

This clone was found a few times. Its specificity is not known. The authors reverse transcribed all of the isolated RNA, so sequencing captured expressed TCRB transcripts. About 4 million reads was the average for naive, central memory and regulatory T cell samples. Assay: immunoSEQ multiplex PCR; the TCRdb copy retains only in-frame clones and omits some. This table has some 290,000 clones, roughly an eighth appearing once. The sequence came from a man aged 25-40 years with type 1 diabetes. The sample consisted of naive CD4+ T cells from blood.

The CDR3 DNA reads as TGTGCCAGCTCACCAGGGACTCTGGATGGCTACACCTTC. It specifies CASSPGTLDGYTF. The chain recombines TRBV18 with TRBJ1-2; maybe TRBD1 (5 bases). Germline CDR1 reads KGHSH; CDR2 reads LQKENI. Trimming removed 2 bases from V and 6 bases from J, with 10 bases in between. This CDR3 is built from 13 residues. The full variable domain, rest sourced from reference TRBV18 and TRBJ1-2, is NAGVMQNPRHLVRRRGQEARLRCSPMKGHSHVYWYRQLPEEGLKFMVYLQKENIIDESGMPKERFSAEFPKEGPSILRIQQVVRGDSAAYFCASSPGTLDGYTFGSGTRLTVV.